The clone carrying this T cell receptor beta chain has only a few counts. Its antigen is not known. The data are from a study of T cells in localized non-small cell lung cancer. Regarding the study as a whole: The appearance of a median around 57 of the top 100 tumor clones was seen in adjacent lung. Exceeding tumor, uninvolved adjacent lung had the highest T cell clonality.

Produced via immunoSEQ multiplex PCR; TCRdb's table is partial and in-frame only. The table has 2,000 to 3,000 clones, about 24% seen once; the top ten hold more than 10%. This CDR3 has 14 residues. The chain joins TRBV12-2 to TRBJ1-2. TRBV12-2 is given as a pseudogene. This TCR came from a woman aged 40 to 75 with stage II squamous cell lung carcinoma. The sequencing used lung tumor tissue, collected before any cancer treatment. This CDR3 reads CASRVDRANYGYTF. As DNA, the CDR3 is TGTGCCTCTCGGGTCGACCGAGCTAACTATGGCTACACCTTC.